Shown below are 32 T cell receptor beta chains from a single sample sequenced in a study of immune evolution from preneoplasia to lung adenocarcinoma. Profiling relied on immunoSEQ multiplex PCR, and the TCRdb table lists in-frame clones only, not all of them. The sample shows 9,000 to 10,000 clones, around 80% of them seen only once. Input material: FFPE minimally invasive lung adenocarcinoma tissue. The receptor source for this set is a person aged 70 to 80 with lung adenocarcinoma. Some clones in this sample may be carry-over from other donors' samples.

J is TRBJ2-2 and V is TRBV30; TRBD1 matches at 9 bases. The CDR3 loop spans 15 amino acids. Germline CDR1 GTSNPN, CDR2 SVGIG (reference sequence). The V gene end was trimmed by 1 base and the J gene end by 1 base; junction bases not matched to a gene: 1. CDR3 nucleotide sequence: TGTGCCTGGAGTGCGGGACAGGGGAACACCGGGGAGCTGTTTTTT. As protein: CAWSAGQGNTGELFF.

This clone was recorded a few times. For the CDR3, the DNA is TGTGCCAGCAGTTTACGGGAACTCCAAGAGACCCAGTACTTC. Its protein is CASSLRELQETQYF. The V gene is TRBV6-6, the J gene TRBJ2-5, with D perhaps matching TRBD2 (5 bases). The CDR3 totals 14 residues. The V gene lost 4 bases and the J gene lost 1 base, with 10 bases spanning the gap. Germline assignment: CDR1 MNHNY and CDR2 SVGAGI (reference sequence).

The rearrangement uses TRBV29-1 and TRBJ2-1, with TRBD1 as a possible D gene (5 bases). Germline CDR1 and CDR2: SQVTM and ANQGSEA. Trimming left V 6 bases short and J 6 bases short, with 12 bases between. The CDR3 runs 12 residues. The CDR3 DNA sequence: TGCAGCGTGAAGACAGTTCCCAATGAGCAGTTCTTC. Translating gives CSVKTVPNEQFF.

The chain has TRBV29-1 and TRBJ2-5; 12 bases agree with TRBD1. The germline V gene encodes CDR1 SQVTM and CDR2 ANQGSEA. CDR3 length: 13 residues. The CDR3 bases are TGCAACGCCCGGGACAGGGGGCGTGAGACCCAGTACTTC. Encoded protein: CNARDRGRETQYF.

This clone was seen just once. The chain uses TRBV9 and TRBJ1-1, with D hard to call. Between the trimmed V and J ends, which lost 0 bases and 5 bases, there was a span of 5 bases. Germline-derived CDR1 and CDR2 are SGDLS and YYNGEE. This CDR3 region has 12 residues. CDR3 coding DNA: TGTGCCAGCAGCGTAGGGGGTACTGAAGCTTTCTTT. Translation gives CASSVGGTEAFF.

This clone has more than one count but fewer than ten. The chain uses TRBV11-2 and TRBJ1-6; D is unresolved. The CDR3 runs 14 residues. V was trimmed by 6 bases and J by 0 bases, leaving 6 bases between them. Germline CDR1 is SGHAT and CDR2 is FQNNGV. This CDR3 reads CASSQSSYNSPLHF. CDR3 nucleotides: TGTGCCAGCAGTCAGAGCTCCTATAATTCACCCCTCCACTTT.

CDR3 sequence: CASSIRGGEQYF. The CDR3 region has the DNA TGTGCCAGTAGTATTCGGGGGGGCGAGCAGTACTTC. This chain uses TRBV19 with TRBJ2-7; 8 nucleotides line up with TRBD2. V lost 3 bases and J lost 6; bases outside the gene matches: 1. Germline-derived CDR1 and CDR2 are LNHDA and SQIVND (reference sequence). The CDR3 consists of 12 residues. Based on the CDR3 plus reference TRBV19 and TRBJ2-7, the full variable domain is DGGITQSPKYLFRKEGQNVTLSCEQNLNHDAMYWYRQDPGQGLRLIYYSQIVNDFQKGDIAEGYSVSREKKESFPLTVTSAQKNPTAFYLCASSIRGGEQYFGPGTRLTVT.

V is TRBV25-1 and J is TRBJ2-5; 8 bases agree with TRBD2. J lost 3 bases, V lost 3 bases, and 12 bases had no gene match. Germline V CDR1 and CDR2: MGHDK, SYGVNS. The CDR3 contains 17 residues. CDR3 coding DNA: TGTGCCAGCAGTGATTCGGGCCGGGGGGGAACAAAAGAGACCCAGTACTTC. It specifies CASSDSGRGGTKETQYF. The full variable domain, its missing parts supplied by reference TRBV25-1 and TRBJ2-5, is EADIYQTPRYLVIGTGKKITLECSQTMGHDKMYWYQQDPGMELHLIHYSYGVNSTEKGDLSSESTVSRIRTEHFPLTLESARPSHTSQYLCASSDSGRGGTKETQYFGPGTRLLVL.

The chain recombines TRBV2 with TRBJ1-1; no clear D. Germline lookup yields CDR1 SNHLY and CDR2 FYNNEI. V was trimmed by 9 bases and J by 6 bases, leaving 11 bases between them. The CDR3 is 11 residues long. For the CDR3, the DNA is TGTGCCAGATGGAGCGGGGCTGAAGCTTTCTTT. It codes for CARWSGAEAFF.

This clone was seen only a few times. V usage is TRBV6-5 and J usage is TRBJ1-3; TRBD1 might be the D (5 bases). Germline-derived CDR1 and CDR2 are MNHEY and SVGAGI. V lost 4 bases to trimming and J lost 3 bases, with 13 bases between them. The CDR3 is 15 residues long. This CDR3 is CASSLDIRGGNTIYF. The CDR3 DNA reads as TGTGCCAGCAGTTTGGACATTCGAGGTGGAAACACCATATATTTT.

V is TRBV5-6 and J is TRBJ1-5, with D possibly matching TRBD1 (5 bases). The V and J ends lost 4 bases and 1 base respectively, with 15 bases between them. The CDR3 is made up of 16 amino acids. In germline, CDR1 is SGHDT, CDR2 YYEEEE. CDR3 coding DNA: TGTGCCAGCAGCCGGGACGGTCCAGGGAGCAATCAGCCCCAGCATTTT. This sequence encodes CASSRDGPGSNQPQHF.

DNA for the CDR3: TGTGCCAGCAGCTTGGCCCGGGGTGCTAACTATGGCTACACCTTC. Protein: CASSLARGANYGYTF. The gene calls are TRBV5-4 and TRBJ1-2; D is undetermined. Trimming shortened V by 0 bases and J by 0 bases, and 9 bases separated the two germline ends. The CDR3 covers 15 residues. Germline lookup yields CDR1 SGHNT and CDR2 YYREEE (reference sequence).

This chain connects TRBV28 to TRBJ1-4; 7 bases are shared with TRBD1. Germline assignment: CDR1 MDHEN and CDR2 SYDVKM. J gave up 4 bases and V 10 bases, and 12 bases lay outside the gene matches. The CDR3 has 15 amino acids. The DNA of the CDR3 is TGTGCCACCACACCCAGGGGGAAGGGTAATGAAAAACTGTTTTTT. This translates into CATTPRGKGNEKLFF.

The gene calls are TRBV30 and TRBJ1-1; D call uncertain. V lost 5 bases and J 1 base, leaving 8 bases between the germline ends. Germline values: CDR1 GTSNPN, CDR2 SVGIG (reference sequence). The CDR3 is 12 amino acids. The CDR3 nucleotides are TGTGCCTGGGGTACAAAGAACACTGAAGCTTTCTTT. It translates to CAWGTKNTEAFF.

V and J are TRBV6-5 and TRBJ1-5; 7 nucleotides line up with TRBD1. The length of the CDR3 is 14 residues. V was pared by 5 bases and J by 5 bases, with 6 bases of the junction left unmatched. Germline V gene sequence: CDR1 MNHEY, CDR2 SVGAGI. The CDR3 loop reads CASSDRDPYQPQHF. The CDR3 DNA sequence: TGTGCCAGCAGTGACAGGGATCCCTATCAGCCCCAGCATTTT.

This chain connects TRBV19 to TRBJ1-2; no firm D call. V was clipped by 11 bases and J by 8 bases, with 18 bases between them. The CDR3 runs to 12 residues. Germline loops: CDR1 LNHDA, CDR2 SQIVND (reference sequence). The CDR3 here is CAGTSATGGYTF. DNA for the CDR3: TGTGCCGGTACGTCCGCCACCGGCGGCTACACCTTC. Full variable domain (remainder filled in from reference TRBV19 and TRBJ1-2): DGGITQSPKYLFRKEGQNVTLSCEQNLNHDAMYWYRQDPGQGLRLIYYSQIVNDFQKGDIAEGYSVSREKKESFPLTVTSAQKNPTAFYLCAGTSATGGYTFGSGTRLTVV.

The chain recombines TRBV6-5 with TRBJ2-5, with a weak D call TRBD2 (5 bases). Germline V gene data show CDR1 as MNHEY and CDR2 as SVGAGI. The CDR3 spans 15 residues. V lost 6 bases, J lost 4 bases, and 18 bases lay in between. CDR3 nucleotide sequence: TGTGCCAGCAGCCTTACGTTGGACTTCGGAGAGACCCAGTACTTC. It yields the protein CASSLTLDFGETQYF.

In its sample, this clone is large. The chain joins TRBV28 to TRBJ1-2; no clear D gene. CDR3 length: 13 residues. The germline CDR1 and CDR2 sequences are MDHEN and SYDVKM. V lost 2 bases and J 7 bases, leaving 11 bases between the germline ends. CDR3 in amino acids: CASSLQAAGGYTF. The CDR3 DNA reads as TGTGCCAGCAGTTTACAGGCAGCTGGTGGCTACACCTTC.

This chain's CDR3 is CASSLAAGASTEAFF. DNA of the CDR3: TGCGCCAGCAGCTTGGCCGCAGGGGCGAGCACTGAAGCTTTCTTT. The chain is built from TRBV5-1 and TRBJ1-1; TRBD1 is a possible D gene (6 bases). CDR3 size: 15 residues. The germline V and J ends were trimmed by 0 bases and 4 bases, with 13 bases remaining between them. CDR1 is SGHRS, CDR2 YFSETQ, per germline.

The sample holds a few counts of this clone. The J gene is TRBJ2-3, the V gene TRBV10-3; TRBD2 matches at 8 bases. Losses at the gene ends were 9 bases for V and 6 bases for J; bases not matched to a gene: 8. The CDR3 has 13 amino acids. The germline V gene encodes CDR1 ENHRY and CDR2 SYGVKD. CDR3 sequence (DNA): TGTGCCATTGGAGGCGGGGGGCGGGATACGCAGTATTTT. Translation: CAIGGGGRDTQYF.

The rearrangement joins TRBV30 to TRBJ1-6; a possible D gene is TRBD1 (6 bases). Germline CDR1 reads GTSNPN; CDR2 reads SVGIG (reference sequence). Trimming removed 0 bases at V and 10 bases at J, with 16 bases between. The CDR3 covers 15 residues. In DNA, the CDR3 is TGTGCCTGGAGTGTACCTGACAGGATTGTGTCACCCCTCCACTTT. This translates into CAWSVPDRIVSPLHF.

This clone was counted once. The chain recombines TRBV5-1 with TRBJ1-2, with a tentative D call TRBD1 (5 bases). Germline V lookup: CDR1 SGHRS, CDR2 YFSETQ. V shed 4 bases and J shed 3 bases, with 13 bases lying between them. The CDR3 totals 14 residues. DNA for the CDR3: TGCGCCAGCAGCCCGGGGGGGTTCGACTATGGCTACACCTTC. Translation: CASSPGGFDYGYTF.

The gene calls are TRBV5-4 and TRBJ1-2; 8 nucleotides agree with TRBD1. Germline CDR1 and CDR2: SGHNT and YYREEE (reference sequence). The length of the CDR3 is 16 residues. After removal of 3 bases from V and 1 base from J, the junction contained 8 bases not matched to a gene. The CDR3 spells CASSSDRTGFNYGYTF. The CDR3 DNA follows: TGTGCCAGCAGCTCTGATAGGACAGGGTTTAACTATGGCTACACCTTC.

This CDR3 is CASSLAEGAETQYF. The DNA of the CDR3 is TGTGCCAGCAGCTTAGCAGAGGGCGCCGAGACCCAGTACTTC. The rearrangement joins TRBV11-3 to TRBJ2-5, with D possibly matching TRBD2 (5 bases). CDR1 and CDR2 (germline): SGHNT, YENEEA. CDR3 length: 14 residues. V was clipped by 1 base and J by 5 bases, with 11 bases between them.

V is TRBV14 and J is TRBJ1-1, with TRBD1 as a possible D gene (5 bases). V lost 4 bases and J lost 6, with 9 bases in between. Germline loops: CDR1 SGHDN, CDR2 FVKESK. CDR3 length: 12 amino acids. The CDR3 reads CASSPRDAEAFF. CDR3 DNA sequence: TGTGCCAGCAGCCCCAGGGACGCTGAAGCTTTCTTT.

This rearrangement joins TRBV27 to TRBJ2-7; 7 bases map to TRBD2. The CDR3 has 14 amino acids. CDR1 and CDR2 from the germline V gene are MNHEY and SMNVEV (reference sequence). The trim removed 3 bases at V and 7 bases at J, leaving 9 bases unmatched. The CDR3 reads CASSFAAGAREQYF. CDR3 DNA: TGTGCCAGCAGTTTCGCCGCGGGAGCAAGGGAGCAGTACTTC.

V and J are TRBV19 and TRBJ2-1, with D hard to call. V dropped 3 bases and J dropped 2 bases, with 8 bases sitting between them. Germline-derived CDR1 and CDR2 are LNHDA and SQIVND (reference sequence). The CDR3 loop spans 14 amino acids. CDR3 amino acids: CASSIGRTYNEQFF. DNA for the CDR3: TGTGCCAGTAGTATCGGACGGACCTACAATGAGCAGTTCTTC.

The chain joins TRBV2 to TRBJ2-1, with TRBD1 identical over 9 bases. This CDR3 has 15 amino acids. Trimming removed 0 bases from V and 5 bases from J; junction bases left unmatched: 2. CDR1 is SNHLY and CDR2 is FYNNEI in the germline V gene. CDR3 sequence reads: CASSEAGQGNNEQFF. In DNA, the CDR3 is TGTGCCAGCAGTGAAGCGGGACAGGGTAACAATGAGCAGTTCTTC.

In its sample, this clone was seen a few times. The chain combines TRBV7-2 with TRBJ2-5; 7 bases are shared with TRBD1. The ends lost 8 bases at V and 4 bases at J; junction bases unmatched: 10. This CDR3 region has 14 residues. Germline CDR1 is SGHTA and CDR2 is FQGNSA. The CDR3 here is CASYEGALGETQYF. In DNA, the CDR3 is TGTGCCAGCTATGAGGGGGCTCTCGGAGAGACCCAGTACTTC. Drawing the rest from reference TRBV7-2 and TRBJ2-5, the complete variable domain is GAGVSQSPSNKVTEKGKDVELRCDPISGHTALYWYRQSLGQGLEFLIYFQGNSAPDKSGLPSDRFSAERTGGSVSTLTIQRTQQEDSAVYLCASYEGALGETQYFGPGTRLLVL.

The genes are TRBV27 and TRBJ2-7; 7 bases match TRBD1. The CDR3 covers 16 residues. V gave up 3 bases and J gave up 6 bases; unmatched junction bases: 14. CDR1 is MNHEY and CDR2 is SMNVEV in the germline V gene (reference sequence). CDR3 region: CASSFQGDRGLSEQYF. The CDR3 coding sequence is TGTGCCAGCAGTTTTCAGGGGGACAGAGGCCTAAGCGAGCAGTACTTC.

This clone was seen once. The chain is built from TRBV27 and TRBJ2-1; D gene unclear. This CDR3 has 14 amino acids. Deletions cut 3 bases from V and 1 base from J, with 7 bases between. Per the germline V gene, CDR1 is MNHEY and CDR2 is SMNVEV (reference sequence). For the CDR3, the DNA is TGTGCCAGCAGTTTCCATCCGTCCTACAATGAGCAGTTCTTC. Its translation: CASSFHPSYNEQFF.

The chain is built from TRBV10-1 and TRBJ2-3; maybe TRBD1 (5 bases). The CDR3 runs to 15 residues. Trimming removed 7 bases from V and 0 bases from J, with 14 bases in between. CDR1 is WNHNN and CDR2 is SYGVQD in the germline V gene (reference sequence). The CDR3 coding sequence is TGCGCCAGCACCTCAGGGTCATCGAGCACAGATACGCAGTATTTT. Translation gives CASTSGSSSTDTQYF.